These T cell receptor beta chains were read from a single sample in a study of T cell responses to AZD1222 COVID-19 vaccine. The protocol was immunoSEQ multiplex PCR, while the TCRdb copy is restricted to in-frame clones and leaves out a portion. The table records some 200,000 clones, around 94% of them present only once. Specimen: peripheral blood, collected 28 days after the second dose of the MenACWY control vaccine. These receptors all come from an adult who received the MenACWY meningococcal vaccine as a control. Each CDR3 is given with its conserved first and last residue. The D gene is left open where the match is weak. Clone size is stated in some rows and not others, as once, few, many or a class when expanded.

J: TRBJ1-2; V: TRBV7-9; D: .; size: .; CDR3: CASSPPGGRADGYTF; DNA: TGTGCCAGCAGCCCCCCGGGCGGCAGGGCGGATGGCTACACCTTC
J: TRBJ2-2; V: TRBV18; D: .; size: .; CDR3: CASSPPGVTSRGTGELFF; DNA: TGTGCCAGCTCACCACCAGGTGTGACTTCGAGAGGCACCGGGGAGCTGTTTTTT
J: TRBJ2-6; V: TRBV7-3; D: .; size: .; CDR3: CASSLTGRGSGANVLTF; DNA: TGTGCCAGCAGCTTAACAGGACGGGGCTCTGGGGCCAACGTCCTGACTTTC
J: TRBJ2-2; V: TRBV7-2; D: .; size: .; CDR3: CASSLAFYGATTSIRNTGELFF; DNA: TGTGCCAGCAGCTTAGCGTTCTACGGCGCCACTACTAGCATTCGTAACACCGGGGAGCTGTTTTTT
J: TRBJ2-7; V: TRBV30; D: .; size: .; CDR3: CAWSVQAVSYEQYF; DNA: TGTGCCTGGAGTGTACAGGCGGTATCCTACGAGCAGTACTTC
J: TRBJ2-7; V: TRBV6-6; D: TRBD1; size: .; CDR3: CASSRQGNEQYF; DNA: TGTGCCAGCAGTAGACAGGGGAACGAGCAGTACTTC
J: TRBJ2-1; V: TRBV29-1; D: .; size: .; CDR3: CSGRVVPYNEQFF; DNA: TGCAGCGGCCGCGTAGTACCCTACAATGAGCAGTTCTTC
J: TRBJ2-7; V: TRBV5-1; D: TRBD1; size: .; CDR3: CASSGPGTGFSYEQYF; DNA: TGCGCCAGCAGCGGACCCGGGACAGGGTTTTCCTACGAGCAGTACTTC
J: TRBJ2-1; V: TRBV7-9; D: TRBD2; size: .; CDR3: CASSFPGGRNNEQFF; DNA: TGTGCCAGCAGCTTCCCGGGAGGGCGAAACAATGAGCAGTTCTTC
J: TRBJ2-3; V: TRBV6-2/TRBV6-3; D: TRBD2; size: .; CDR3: CASSSRLAGATDTQYF; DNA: TGTGCCAGCAGTTCGAGACTAGCGGGAGCCACAGATACGCAGTATTTT
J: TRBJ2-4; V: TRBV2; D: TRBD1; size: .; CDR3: CASNKNKDRGQSKNIQYF; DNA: TGTGCCAGCAATAAAAATAAAGACAGGGGGCAAAGCAAAAACATTCAGTACTTC
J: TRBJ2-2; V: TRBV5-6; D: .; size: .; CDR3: CASSLTIDRAGAGELFF; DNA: TGTGCCAGCAGCTTAACAATTGACAGGGCGGGGGCCGGGGAGCTGTTTTTT
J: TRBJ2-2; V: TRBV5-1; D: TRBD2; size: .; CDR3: CASSSGLAGGNTGELFF; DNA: TGCGCCAGCAGCTCGGGACTAGCGGGAGGGAACACCGGGGAGCTGTTTTTT
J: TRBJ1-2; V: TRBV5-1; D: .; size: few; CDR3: CASSSQGFGYGYTF; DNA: TGCGCCAGCAGCTCACAGGGTTTTGGCTATGGCTACACCTTC
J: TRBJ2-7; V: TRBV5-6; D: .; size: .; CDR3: CASSLGAGFYEQYF; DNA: TGTGCCAGCAGCTTAGGGGCCGGTTTTTACGAGCAGTACTTC
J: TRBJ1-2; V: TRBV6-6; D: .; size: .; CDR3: CASSYLEGGYTF; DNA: TGTGCCAGCAGTTACTTGGAAGGGGGCTACACCTTC
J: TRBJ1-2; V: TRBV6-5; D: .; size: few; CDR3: CASTPMGRTNYGYTF; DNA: TGTGCCAGCACGCCGATGGGACGGACTAACTATGGCTACACCTTC
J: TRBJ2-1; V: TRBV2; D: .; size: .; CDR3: CASSEKGAYNEQFF; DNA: TGTGCCAGCAGTGAGAAAGGGGCCTACAATGAGCAGTTCTTC
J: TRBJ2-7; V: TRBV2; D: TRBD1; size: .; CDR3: CASNDRDRGSLGQYF; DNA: TGTGCCAGCAACGACCGGGACAGGGGCTCCCTGGGGCAGTACTTC
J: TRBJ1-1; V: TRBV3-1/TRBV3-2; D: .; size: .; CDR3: CASSQVRQQLNTEAFF; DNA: TGTGCCAGCAGCCAAGTGCGACAGCAATTGAACACTGAAGCTTTCTTT
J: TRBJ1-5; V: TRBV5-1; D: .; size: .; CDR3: CASSLEGLRNQPQHF; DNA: TGCGCCAGCAGCTTAGAGGGGCTGAGGAATCAGCCCCAGCATTTT
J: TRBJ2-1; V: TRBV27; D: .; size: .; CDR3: CASSLPDPGLQFF; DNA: TGTGCCAGCAGTTTACCGGACCCGGGACTGCAGTTCTTC
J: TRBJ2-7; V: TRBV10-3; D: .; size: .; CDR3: CAISVGGYGQYF; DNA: TGTGCCATCAGTGTCGGGGGCTACGGGCAGTACTTC
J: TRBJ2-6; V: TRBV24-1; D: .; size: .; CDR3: CATSGRTGANVLTF; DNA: TGTGCCACCAGCGGAAGGACTGGGGCCAACGTCCTGACTTTC
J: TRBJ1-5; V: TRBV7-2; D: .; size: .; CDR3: CASSLMSSRGGQPQHF; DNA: TGTGCCAGCAGCTTAATGAGTAGCAGGGGTGGGCAGCCCCAGCATTTT
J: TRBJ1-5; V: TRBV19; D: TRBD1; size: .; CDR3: CASIDRGYSNQPQHF; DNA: TGTGCCAGTATCGACAGGGGCTATAGCAATCAGCCCCAGCATTTT
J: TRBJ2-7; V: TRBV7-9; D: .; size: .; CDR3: CASSYGTDMEQYF; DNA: TGTGCCAGCAGCTATGGGACCGACATGGAGCAGTACTTC
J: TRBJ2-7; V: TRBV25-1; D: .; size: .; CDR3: CASSPIRQVGSYEQYF; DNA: TGTGCCAGCAGTCCTATTAGACAGGTAGGCTCCTACGAGCAGTACTTC
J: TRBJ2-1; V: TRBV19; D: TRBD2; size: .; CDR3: CASRLVGRDEQFF; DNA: TGTGCCAGTCGACTAGTCGGGAGGGATGAGCAGTTCTTC
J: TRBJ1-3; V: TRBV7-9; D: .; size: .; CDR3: CASSTWGAVPGNTIYF; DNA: TGTGCCAGCAGCACCTGGGGGGCAGTTCCCGGAAACACCATATATTTT
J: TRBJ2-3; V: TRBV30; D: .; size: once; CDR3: CAWSPTLAHSTDTQYF; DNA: TGTGCCTGGAGCCCGACTCTAGCGCACAGCACAGATACGCAGTATTTT
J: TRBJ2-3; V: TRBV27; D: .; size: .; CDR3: CASSLREASDTQYF; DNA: TGTGCCAGCAGTTTAAGGGAGGCCTCGGATACGCAGTATTTT
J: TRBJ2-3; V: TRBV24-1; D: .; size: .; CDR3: CATSEAGVSTDTQYF; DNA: TGTGCCACCAGTGAAGCAGGAGTATCGACAGATACGCAGTATTTT